This section outlines one T cell receptor beta chain sequence together with its context. Its antigen remains unidentified. TCRdb keeps only in-frame clones here, not all; method: immunoSEQ multiplex PCR. This table holds 60,000 to 80,000 clones, roughly 75% found once. This entry belongs to a study of T cell responses to AZD1222 COVID-19 vaccine. Regarding the study as a whole: Baseline seropositivity characterized only a handful of AZD1222 recipients.

The clonotype comes from an adult who received the AZD1222 COVID-19 vaccine. This material consisted of peripheral blood, taken 28 days after the second AZD1222 dose.

The CDR3 DNA reads TGTGCAAGTCGCGCCCCGACAGGGGTCCGTATTTGCGAGCAGTACTTC. This sequence encodes CASRAPTGVRICEQYF. The genes are TRBV12-2 and TRBJ2-7; TRBD1, as called in the table, went unchecked against the DNA. TRBV12-2 is labeled a pseudogene. The CDR3 length is 16 residues.